Listed below are T cell receptor beta chains from one sample, sequenced in a study of identical twins. A single record per CDR3 protein comes from TCRdb applying MiXCR to the 5' RACE reads. The sample carries 350,000 or so distinct CDR3 sequences, approximately 8.7% recorded once. The sample was naive T cells sorted from blood. The receptors were gathered from a woman aged 45-65 years in good health. Both conserved end residues are part of each CDR3. A D gene is named only where the DNA matches it firmly. Not all rows give a size; the values are once, few, many and, for expanded clones, a class.

abundance	j_gene	d_gene	v_gene	CDR3nt	CDR3aa
few	TRBJ2-5	TRBD2	TRBV20-1	TGCAGTGCCAGCGGGGTGCGGGGGGAGACCCAGTACTTC	CSASGVRGETQYF
many	TRBJ2-5	-	TRBV7-9	TGTGCCAGCAGCCCCGCGGTCGAGACCCAGTACTTC	CASSPAVETQYF
-	TRBJ2-1	-	TRBV11-2	TGTGCCAGCAGCTTAGACAGGGGCGTGAGGGAGCAGTTCTTC	CASSLDRGVREQFF
few	TRBJ2-1	-	TRBV10-2	TGCGCCAGCAGTGAGCCCCCGGGCAGGCGAGGCAATGAGCAGTTCTTC	CASSEPPGRRGNEQFF
-	TRBJ2-2	TRBD2	TRBV5-1	TGCGCCAGCAGCTGGGGACTAGCGGGCTCCACCGGGGAGCTGTTTTTT	CASSWGLAGSTGELFF
many	TRBJ2-7	-	TRBV5-1	TGCGCCAGCAGCTCATCGGGGGCCCCCCACGAGCAGTACTTC	CASSSSGAPHEQYF
many	TRBJ2-3	-	TRBV29-1	TGCAGCGCTCAACAGGGCTTGACAGATACGCAGTATTTT	CSAQQGLTDTQYF
-	TRBJ2-7	-	TRBV3-1	TGTGCCAGCAGCCCTTCGGCTAGCTCCCCCTACGAGCAGTACTTC	CASSPSASSPYEQYF
few	TRBJ2-1	-	TRBV20-1	TGCAGTGCTAGAGGCCCCTTGGATGGCGGCAGGAGGAATGAGCAGTTCTTC	CSARGPLDGGRRNEQFF
many	TRBJ2-7	TRBD2	TRBV20-1	TGCAGTGCTATAGATCTACGGACTAGCGGGAGAGACGAGCAGTACTTC	CSAIDLRTSGRDEQYF
-	TRBJ2-3	TRBD1	TRBV15	TGTGCCACCAGCAGAGATCGGGGGACAGGGGATACGCAGTATTTT	CATSRDRGTGDTQYF
many	TRBJ2-2	-	TRBV29-1	TGCAGCGTATCACCCTATTCGAACACCGGGGAGCTGTTTTTT	CSVSPYSNTGELFF
-	TRBJ2-7	TRBD1	TRBV18	TGTGCCAGCTCGCGTCCGGGACAGGGTTACGAGCAGTACTTC	CASSRPGQGYEQYF
-	TRBJ2-2	TRBD2	TRBV20-1	TGCAGTGCTAGACCGACTAGCTGGAGGGGCACCGGGGAGCTGTTTTTT	CSARPTSWRGTGELFF
-	TRBJ2-7	-	TRBV18	TGTGCCAGCTCCTCTACACGCGGCAGCCCCGCGGGGCAGTACTTC	CASSSTRGSPAGQYF
-	TRBJ2-5	-	TRBV7-9	TGTGCCAGCAGCGAAATTCACCCGGCGGGGGAGACCCAGTACTTC	CASSEIHPAGETQYF
many	TRBJ1-5	-	TRBV19	TGTGCCAGTAGTATGCCCGGCGACGATAGCAATCAGCCCCAGCATTTT	CASSMPGDDSNQPQHF
-	TRBJ1-5	-	TRBV4-1	TGCGCCAGCAGCCCTGACACCATGGGCAATCAGCCCCAGCATTTT	CASSPDTMGNQPQHF
few	TRBJ1-5	TRBD1	TRBV27	TGTGCCAGCAGGAGACAGGGTTCGGGACAGCCCCAGCATTTT	CASRRQGSGQPQHF
few	TRBJ2-1	TRBD1	TRBV2	TGTGCCAGCAGTGACAACGAACCGGGACAGCACTACTTC	CASSDNEPGQHYF
few	TRBJ1-1	TRBD1	TRBV27	TGTGCCAGCAGTTCTCCTGCGACAGGGGGAATGAACACTGAAGCTTTCTTT	CASSSPATGGMNTEAFF
few	TRBJ2-7	-	TRBV27	TGTGCCAGCAGTTGGCTCCCCGGGGCCTACGAGCAGTACTTC	CASSWLPGAYEQYF
-	TRBJ1-2	TRBD1	TRBV14	TGTGCCAGCAGCCTTTTTGGGGGACAGGGCGGAAGGGATAGCTATGGCTACACCTTC	CASSLFGGQGGRDSYGYTF
-	TRBJ2-3	-	TRBV28	TGTGCCAGCAGTTTCCGGGCGGCTAGCACAGATACGCAGTATTTT	CASSFRAASTDTQYF
-	TRBJ2-2	-	TRBV6-2/TRBV6-3	TGTGCCAGCAGTTACGGGCGGGAGAACACCGGGGAGCTGTTTTTT	CASSYGRENTGELFF
many	TRBJ1-1	-	TRBV5-1	TGCGCCAGCAGCCCCTCCGACTTCGCGAACACTGAAGCTTTCTTT	CASSPSDFANTEAFF
-	TRBJ1-4	-	TRBV5-1	TGCGCCAGCAGCCCTCGCCCGGTTGCAACTAATGAAAAACTGTTTTTT	CASSPRPVATNEKLFF
-	TRBJ2-1	-	TRBV5-6	TGTGCCAGCAGCTTGGCCGGGGAGAACGGCGAGCAGTTCTTC	CASSLAGENGEQFF
-	TRBJ1-1	-	TRBV4-1	TGCGCCAGCAGCCAAGCGGCCAGAGCTAACACTGAAGCTTTCTTT	CASSQAARANTEAFF
-	TRBJ2-6	TRBD1	TRBV24-1	TGTGCCACCAGTGACATCGGGACAGGCAACTCTGGGGCCAACGTCCTGACTTTC	CATSDIGTGNSGANVLTF
-	TRBJ2-7	TRBD1	TRBV5-8	TGTGCCAGCAGCTTAGGGACAGCGATTTACGAGCAGTACTTC	CASSLGTAIYEQYF
few	TRBJ1-1	-	TRBV12-3/TRBV12-4	TGTGCCAGCAGTATACTGGGGGGGGCGCGTGAAGCTTTCTTT	CASSILGGAREAFF
many	TRBJ1-2	-	TRBV10-1	TGCGCCAGCAGTGAAAGTAAGACAGGAATCTATGGCTACACCTTC	CASSESKTGIYGYTF
-	TRBJ2-5	-	TRBV7-9	TGTGCCAGCAGCTTGTCGGAGGGCCGGGAGACCCAGTACTTC	CASSLSEGRETQYF
many	TRBJ1-1	TRBD1	TRBV5-1	TGCGCCAGCAGCTTAGGGACAGGGACTGAAGCTTTCTTT	CASSLGTGTEAFF
many	TRBJ2-1	-	TRBV20-1	TGCAGTGCTAGAGTAGGGTGGGAATACAATGAGCAGTTCTTC	CSARVGWEYNEQFF
many	TRBJ2-5	-	TRBV5-1	TGCGCCAGCAGCTTGGCGGGTAGGGAAGAGACCCAGTACTTC	CASSLAGREETQYF
-	TRBJ2-1	TRBD1	TRBV7-9	TGTGCCAGCAGCCCGCGCGGACAGGGAGGAGACAATGAGCAGTTCTTC	CASSPRGQGGDNEQFF
few	TRBJ2-3	TRBD1	TRBV20-1	TGCAGTGCTAGATCAACAGGGGATGGTGAACCCTTTCGTACAGATACGCAGTATTTT	CSARSTGDGEPFRTDTQYF
few	TRBJ2-1	TRBD1	TRBV5-1	TGCGCCAGCAGCGGGGACAGGGGCAATGAGCAGTTCTTC	CASSGDRGNEQFF
many	TRBJ2-3	TRBD2	TRBV12-3/TRBV12-4	TGTGCCAGCAGTTTGGAGGCCTCGACTAGCGAGTTAGTTTCGGATACGCAGTATTTT	CASSLEASTSELVSDTQYF
few	TRBJ2-6	-	TRBV2	TGTGCCAGCAGTGAGAACTCTGGGGCCAACGTCCTGACTTTC	CASSENSGANVLTF
few	TRBJ2-2	-	TRBV27	TGTGCCAGCAGTTTCCTCGGCGAGACCGGGGAGCTGTTTTTT	CASSFLGETGELFF
-	TRBJ2-5	-	TRBV20-1	TGCAGTGCTCGTAGCGGCACCCAGTACTTC	CSARSGTQYF
many	TRBJ1-2	-	TRBV12-3/TRBV12-4	TGTGCCAGCAGTACGACTCGGGGGCAGTATGGCTACACCTTC	CASSTTRGQYGYTF
-	TRBJ2-5	-	TRBV11-3	TGTGCCAGCAGCTCACAGGGCGGTAAACAAGAGACCCAGTACTTC	CASSSQGGKQETQYF
-	TRBJ2-5	-	TRBV7-9	TGTGCCAGCAGCCCTTGGCCGGGAGTGGCACAAGAGACCCAGTACTTC	CASSPWPGVAQETQYF
-	TRBJ2-3	-	TRBV5-1	TGCGCCAGCAGCTTGGTTTTAGGGCAGGGCACAGATACGCAGTATTTT	CASSLVLGQGTDTQYF
few	TRBJ2-3	-	TRBV6-2/TRBV6-3	TGTGCCACCTCCCTCACGCAGTATTTT	CATSLTQYF
many	TRBJ2-7	TRBD2	TRBV5-1	TGCGCCAGCAGCGGGGGGGACTTCTCGGGCGAGCAGTACTTC	CASSGGDFSGEQYF
many	TRBJ1-1	-	TRBV29-1	TGCAGCGTGTGGACGGGAGGCGCTGAAGCTTTCTTT	CSVWTGGAEAFF
few	TRBJ1-2	-	TRBV7-9	TGTGCCAGCAGCGCGCACGTCTATGGCTACACCTTC	CASSAHVYGYTF
few	TRBJ2-3	-	TRBV11-2	TGTGCCAGCAGCTTAGCCGGGACTCGGAGCACAGATACGCAGTATTTT	CASSLAGTRSTDTQYF